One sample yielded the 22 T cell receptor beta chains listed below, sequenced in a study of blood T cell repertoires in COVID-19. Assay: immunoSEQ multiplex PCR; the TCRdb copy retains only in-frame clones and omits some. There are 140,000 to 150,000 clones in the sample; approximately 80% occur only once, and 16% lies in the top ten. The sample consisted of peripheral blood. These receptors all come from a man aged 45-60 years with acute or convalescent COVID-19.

CDR3 coding DNA: TGTGCTACGCAGTTCGGGACAGCTAATGAAGCTTTCTTT. Protein: CATQFGTANEAFF. J is TRBJ1-1 and V is TRBV12-5; 7 bases are shared with TRBD1. There are 13 residues in the CDR3. Germline CDR1 reads LGHNT; CDR2 reads FRNRAP. V trimming: 10 bases; J trimming: 7 bases; junction bases outside the gene matches: 12.

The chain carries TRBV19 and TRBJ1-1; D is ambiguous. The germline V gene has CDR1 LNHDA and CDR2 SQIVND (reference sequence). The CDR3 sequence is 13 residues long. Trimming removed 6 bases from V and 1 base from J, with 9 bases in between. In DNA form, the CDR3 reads TGTGCCAGTAGGCCTCAGGAGAACACTGAAGCTTTCTTT. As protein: CASRPQENTEAFF.

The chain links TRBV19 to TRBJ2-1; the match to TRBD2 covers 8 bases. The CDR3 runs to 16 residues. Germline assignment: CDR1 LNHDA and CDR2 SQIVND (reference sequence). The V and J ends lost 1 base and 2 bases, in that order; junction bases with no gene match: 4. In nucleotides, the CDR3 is TGTGCCAGTAGTATAGGCAGCGGGGGTCCCTACAATGAGCAGTTCTTC. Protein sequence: CASSIGSGGPYNEQFF.

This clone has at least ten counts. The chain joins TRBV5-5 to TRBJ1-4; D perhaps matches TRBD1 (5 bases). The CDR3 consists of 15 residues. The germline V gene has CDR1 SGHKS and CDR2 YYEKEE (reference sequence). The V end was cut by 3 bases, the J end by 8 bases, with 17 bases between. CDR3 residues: CASSWGGGGEEKLFF. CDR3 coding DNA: TGTGCCAGCAGCTGGGGTGGGGGAGGAGAAGAAAAACTGTTTTTT.

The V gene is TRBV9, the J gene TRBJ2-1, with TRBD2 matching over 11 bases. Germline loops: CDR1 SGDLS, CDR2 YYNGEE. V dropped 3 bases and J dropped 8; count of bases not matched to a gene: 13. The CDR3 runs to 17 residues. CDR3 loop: CASSGLIAGGLVHEQFF. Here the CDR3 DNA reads TGTGCCAGCAGCGGACTCATAGCGGGGGGGCTTGTCCATGAGCAGTTCTTC.

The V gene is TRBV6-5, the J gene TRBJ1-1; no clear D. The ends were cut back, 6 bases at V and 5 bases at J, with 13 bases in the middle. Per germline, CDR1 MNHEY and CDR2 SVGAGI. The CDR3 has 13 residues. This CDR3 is CASSLEAKTEAFF. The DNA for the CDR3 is TGTGCCAGCAGCCTAGAGGCGAAGACTGAAGCTTTCTTT.

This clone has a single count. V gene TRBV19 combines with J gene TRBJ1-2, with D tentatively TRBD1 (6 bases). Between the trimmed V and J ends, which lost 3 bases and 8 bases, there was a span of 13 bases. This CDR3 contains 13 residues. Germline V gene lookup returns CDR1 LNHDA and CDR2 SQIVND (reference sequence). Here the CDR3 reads CASSMVQGGGYTF. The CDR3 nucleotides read TGTGCCAGTAGTATGGTACAGGGAGGGGGCTACACCTTC.

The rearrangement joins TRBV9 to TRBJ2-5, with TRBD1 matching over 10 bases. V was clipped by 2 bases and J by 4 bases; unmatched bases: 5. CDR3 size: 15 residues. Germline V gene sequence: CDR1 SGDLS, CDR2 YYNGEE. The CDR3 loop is CASSVGQGGGETQYF. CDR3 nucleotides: TGTGCCAGCAGCGTCGGACAGGGGGGTGGAGAGACCCAGTACTTC.

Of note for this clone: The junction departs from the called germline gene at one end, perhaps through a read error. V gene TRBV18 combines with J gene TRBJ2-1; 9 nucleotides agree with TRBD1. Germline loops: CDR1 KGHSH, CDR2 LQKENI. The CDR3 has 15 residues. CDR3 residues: CASSPRQGDYIEQFF. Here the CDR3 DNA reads TGTGCCAGCTCACCACGACAGGGGGACTACATTGAGCAGTTCTTC.

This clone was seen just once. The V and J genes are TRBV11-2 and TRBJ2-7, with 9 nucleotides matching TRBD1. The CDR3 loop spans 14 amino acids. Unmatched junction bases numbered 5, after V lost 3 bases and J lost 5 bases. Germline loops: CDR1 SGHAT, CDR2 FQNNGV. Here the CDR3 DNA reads TGTGCCAGCAGCTTTGGGACAGGGTTAGACGAGCAGTACTTC. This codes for CASSFGTGLDEQYF.

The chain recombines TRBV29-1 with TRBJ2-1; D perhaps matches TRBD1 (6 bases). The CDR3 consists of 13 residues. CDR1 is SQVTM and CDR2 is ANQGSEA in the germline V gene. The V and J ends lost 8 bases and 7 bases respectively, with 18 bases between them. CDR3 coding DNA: TGCAGCACCCTGAAAACAGGGAAGAATGAGCAGTTCTTC. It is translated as CSTLKTGKNEQFF.

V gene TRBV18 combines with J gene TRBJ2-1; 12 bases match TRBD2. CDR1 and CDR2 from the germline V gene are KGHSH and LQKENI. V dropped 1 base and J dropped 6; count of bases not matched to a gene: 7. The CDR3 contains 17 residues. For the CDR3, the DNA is TGTGCCAGCTCACCACGGCTAGCGGGGGGGCCCTTCAATGAGCAGTTCTTC. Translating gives CASSPRLAGGPFNEQFF.

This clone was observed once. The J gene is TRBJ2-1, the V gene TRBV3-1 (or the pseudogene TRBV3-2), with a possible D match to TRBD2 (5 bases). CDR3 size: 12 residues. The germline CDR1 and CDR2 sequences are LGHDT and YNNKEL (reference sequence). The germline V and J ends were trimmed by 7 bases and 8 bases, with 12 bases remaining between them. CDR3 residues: CASTKDSDEQFF. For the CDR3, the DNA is TGTGCCAGCACCAAAGATAGCGATGAGCAGTTCTTC.

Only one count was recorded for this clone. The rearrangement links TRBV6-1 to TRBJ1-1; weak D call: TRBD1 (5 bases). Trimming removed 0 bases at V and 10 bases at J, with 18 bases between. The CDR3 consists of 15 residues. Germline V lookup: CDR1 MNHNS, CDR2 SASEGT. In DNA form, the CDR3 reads TGTGCCAGCAGTGAAGCTAGAGGGGCACTGCGGGGAGCTTTCTTT. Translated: CASSEARGALRGAFF.

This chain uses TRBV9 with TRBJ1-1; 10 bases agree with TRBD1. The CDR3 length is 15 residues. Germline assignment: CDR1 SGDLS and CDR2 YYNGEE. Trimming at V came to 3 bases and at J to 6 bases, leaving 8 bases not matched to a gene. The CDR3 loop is CASSGADRGQAEAFF. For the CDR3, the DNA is TGTGCCAGCAGCGGAGCCGACAGGGGGCAGGCTGAAGCTTTCTTT.

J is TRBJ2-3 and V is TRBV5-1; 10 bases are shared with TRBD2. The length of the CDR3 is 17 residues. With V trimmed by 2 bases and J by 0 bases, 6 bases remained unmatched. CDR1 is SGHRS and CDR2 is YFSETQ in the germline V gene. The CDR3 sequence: CASSFTLAGGSTDTQYF. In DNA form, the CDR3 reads TGCGCCAGCAGCTTTACTTTAGCGGGGGGTAGCACAGATACGCAGTATTTT. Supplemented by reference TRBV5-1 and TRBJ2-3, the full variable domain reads KAGVTQTPRYLIKTRGQQVTLSCSPISGHRSVSWYQQTPGQGLQFLFEYFSETQRNKGNFPGRFSGRQFSNSRSEMNVSTLELGDSALYLCASSFTLAGGSTDTQYFGPGTRLTVL.

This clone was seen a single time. The CDR3 DNA follows: TGTGCCAGCAGACCGACAGGGGACTACGAGCAGTACGTC. Amino acids: CASRPTGDYEQYV. The genes are TRBV6-5 and TRBJ2-7; 8 bases align to TRBD1. Germline CDR1 MNHEY, CDR2 SVGAGI. The CDR3 extends over 13 amino acids. V was clipped by 6 bases and J by 3 bases; unmatched bases: 4.

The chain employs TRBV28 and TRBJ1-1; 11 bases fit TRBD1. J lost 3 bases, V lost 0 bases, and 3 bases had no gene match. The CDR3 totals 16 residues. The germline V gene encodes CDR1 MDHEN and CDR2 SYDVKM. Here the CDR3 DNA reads TGTGCCAGCAGTTTATGGGGGACAGGGGGAGACACTGAAGCTTTCTTT. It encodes CASSLWGTGGDTEAFF.

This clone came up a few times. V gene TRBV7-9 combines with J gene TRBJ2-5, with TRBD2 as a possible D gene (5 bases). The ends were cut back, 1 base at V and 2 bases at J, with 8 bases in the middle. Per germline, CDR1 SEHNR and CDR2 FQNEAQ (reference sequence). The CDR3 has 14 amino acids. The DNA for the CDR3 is TGTGCCAGCAGCTTAGAGGAGGCACAAGAGACCCAGTACTTC. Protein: CASSLEEAQETQYF.

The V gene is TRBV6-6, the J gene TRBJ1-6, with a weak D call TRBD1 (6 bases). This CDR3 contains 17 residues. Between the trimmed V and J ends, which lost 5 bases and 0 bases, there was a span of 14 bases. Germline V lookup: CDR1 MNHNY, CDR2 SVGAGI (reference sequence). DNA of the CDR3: TGTGCCAGCAGTCCACGGACAGCAAGCTCCTATAATTCACCCCTCCACTTT. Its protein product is CASSPRTASSYNSPLHF.

CDR3 amino acids: CASSLGNSLNTEAFF. DNA for the CDR3: TGTGCCAGCAGCTTGGGCAACAGTCTGAACACTGAAGCTTTCTTT. This rearrangement joins TRBV11-2 to TRBJ1-1; D is ambiguous. The CDR3 has 15 amino acids. CDR1 is SGHAT, CDR2 FQNNGV, per germline. Trimming pared 3 bases from V and 0 bases from J, leaving 11 bases between.

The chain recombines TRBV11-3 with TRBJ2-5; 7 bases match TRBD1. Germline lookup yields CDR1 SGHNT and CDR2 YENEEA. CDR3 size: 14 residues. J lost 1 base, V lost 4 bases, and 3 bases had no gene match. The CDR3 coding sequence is TGTGCCAGCAGCTCCCGGGACAGCCAAGAGACCCAGTACTTC. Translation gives CASSSRDSQETQYF.